This note documents a single TCR beta chain sequence. This specimen belongs to a study of T cells in Graves' hyperthyroidism and ophthalmopathy. TCR beta CDR3 regions were amplified from RNA transcripts. An initial round of RT-PCR targeting the TCR CDR3 relied on the HTBI primer set. A single record per CDR3 protein comes from TCRdb applying MiXCR to the multiplex PCR reads. Of about 360,000 distinct CDR3 sequences listed, around 14% are singletons. The TCR originated in a woman between 18 and 29 years old with Graves' hyperthyroidism. Sequenced: blood.

CDR3 DNA sequence: TGTGCCAGCAGCGCCCGGGATAGCTCTGGAAACACCATATATTTT. Its translation: CASSARDSSGNTIYF. The V gene is TRBV9, the J gene TRBJ1-3, with D uncertain. The CDR3 is 15 amino acids. V lost 3 bases to trimming and J lost 0 bases, with 10 bases between them. Germline V gene data show CDR1 as SGDLS and CDR2 as YYNGEE.